A selection of T cell receptor beta chains follows, all from one sample in a study of cytomegalovirus exposure and HLA in healthy donors. Assay: immunoSEQ multiplex PCR; the TCRdb copy retains only in-frame clones and omits some. The sample records under 50,000 clones, around 68% being singletons. The specimen sequenced was PBMCs. Receptors were obtained from a man under 40 in good health and CMV-seronegative. Each CDR3 is given with its conserved first and last residue. A D gene is named only where the DNA matches it firmly. Size is omitted from some rows. Given values are once, few, many or a class for expanded clones.

>once|.|TRBJ2-1|TRBV7-2
CASSLETSYNEQFF
TGTGCCAGCAGCTTAGAGACTAGCTACAATGAGCAGTTCTTC
>.|TRBD1|TRBJ1-4|TRBV6-1
CASSEGWGQGNEKLFF
TGTGCCAGCAGTGAAGGGTGGGGACAGGGTAATGAAAAACTGTTTTTT
>.|TRBD1|TRBJ2-7|TRBV11-2
CASSSDRVAYEQYF
TGTGCCAGCAGTAGTGACAGGGTCGCCTACGAGCAGTACTTC
>.|.|TRBJ1-2|TRBV30
CAWSSVGRGDYTF
TGTGCCTGGAGCAGCGTAGGCAGGGGCGACTACACCTTC
>.|TRBD1|TRBJ2-1|TRBV5-4
CASIRQGDVNEQFF
TGTGCCAGCATCCGTCAGGGGGATGTGAATGAGCAGTTCTTC
>few|TRBD1|TRBJ1-1|TRBV5-4
CASRTTGVTEAFF
TGTGCCAGCAGAACAACAGGGGTCACTGAAGCTTTCTTT
>.|.|TRBJ2-2|TRBV5-6
CASSSSPGETGELFF
TGTGCCAGCAGCTCGAGTCCAGGGGAAACCGGGGAGCTGTTTTTT
>.|.|TRBJ2-5|TRBV6-1
CASKKAESYQETQYF
TGTGCCAGCAAGAAAGCGGAATCGTACCAAGAGACCCAGTACTTC
>.|.|TRBJ1-1|TRBV15
CATSTPGGRPEAFF
TGTGCCACCAGCACCCCCGGGGGGAGGCCTGAAGCTTTCTTT
>.|TRBD1|TRBJ1-1|TRBV5-4
CASSTGQGAEAFF
TGTGCCAGCAGCACCGGACAGGGGGCCGAAGCTTTCTTT
>.|.|TRBJ2-7|TRBV25-1
CASRFAETYEQYF
TGTGCCAGCAGATTCGCAGAAACCTACGAGCAGTACTTC
>.|.|TRBJ2-2|TRBV4-2
CASSSSENTGELFF
TGTGCCAGCAGCTCTAGTGAGAACACCGGGGAGCTGTTTTTT
>.|TRBD1|TRBJ2-1|TRBV15
CATSRDRRGTDQFF
TGTGCCACCAGCAGAGATCGTAGGGGGACAGACCAGTTCTTC